A selection of T cell receptor beta chains follows, all from one sample in a study of Ad26.COV2.S vaccination and SARS-CoV-2 variants. TCRdb's copy holds only in-frame clones and misses some; the assay was immunoSEQ multiplex PCR. The sample lists more than 250,000 clones; around 87% were seen once. The starting material was peripheral blood, obtained in a trial of Ad26.COV2.S vaccine versus placebo. Receptors were obtained from a person aged 18 to 65 who received the Ad26.COV2.S COVID-19 vaccine or a placebo. CDR3s include the opening cysteine and the closing phenylalanine or tryptophan. Fields, in order: clone size, D gene, V gene, J gene, CDR3 DNA, CDR3 protein. A D gene is named only where the DNA matches it firmly. For some rows the clone size is stated as once, few or many, or as a class when expanded; others skip it.

clone_size: few
d_call: -
v_call: TRBV3-1/TRBV3-2
j_call: TRBJ1-2
cdr3_nt: TGTGCCAGCAGCCCAGGAAGGCTAAGGGACTATGGCTACACCTTC
cdr3_aa: CASSPGRLRDYGYTF

clone_size: -
d_call: -
v_call: TRBV30
j_call: TRBJ1-1
cdr3_nt: TGTGCCTGGAGTGGGAAGTCACCCGGGGGCACTGAAGCTTTCTTT
cdr3_aa: CAWSGKSPGGTEAFF

clone_size: -
d_call: TRBD2
v_call: TRBV5-1
j_call: TRBJ2-5
cdr3_nt: TGCGCCAGCCGTGCGGGGGTACAAGAGACCCAGTACTTC
cdr3_aa: CASRAGVQETQYF

clone_size: -
d_call: -
v_call: TRBV12-3/TRBV12-4
j_call: TRBJ2-7
cdr3_nt: TGTGCCAGCAGTTTAGCGCTAAGGATCGAGCAGTACTTC
cdr3_aa: CASSLALRIEQYF

clone_size: -
d_call: -
v_call: TRBV11-2
j_call: TRBJ2-7
cdr3_nt: TGTGCCAGCAGCCTTACGCCTGATAAGGACTACGAGCAGTACTTC
cdr3_aa: CASSLTPDKDYEQYF

clone_size: -
d_call: TRBD2
v_call: TRBV6-1
j_call: TRBJ2-3
cdr3_nt: TGTGCCAGCAGTGGACTAGCGGGGGAGGGCACAGATACGCAGTATTTT
cdr3_aa: CASSGLAGEGTDTQYF

clone_size: -
d_call: TRBD2
v_call: TRBV10-2
j_call: TRBJ2-7
cdr3_nt: TGCGCCAGCAGCTTCACCAGCGGGAGGCTCTCCTACGAGCAGTACTTC
cdr3_aa: CASSFTSGRLSYEQYF

clone_size: -
d_call: -
v_call: TRBV21-1
j_call: TRBJ1-1
cdr3_nt: TGTGCCAGCAGCAAAGATAAAGGGAACACTGAAGCTTTCTTT
cdr3_aa: CASSKDKGNTEAFF

clone_size: few
d_call: TRBD1
v_call: TRBV10-1
j_call: TRBJ2-7
cdr3_nt: TGCGCCAGCAGTGACCCGGGACAGGGTTTGAGGGAGCAGTACTTC
cdr3_aa: CASSDPGQGLREQYF

clone_size: few
d_call: TRBD1
v_call: TRBV3-1/TRBV3-2
j_call: TRBJ2-7
cdr3_nt: TGTGCCAGCAGTCCCGGGACAGGGGGCTTCTACGAGCAGTACTTC
cdr3_aa: CASSPGTGGFYEQYF

clone_size: -
d_call: -
v_call: TRBV14
j_call: TRBJ2-3
cdr3_nt: TGTGCCAGCAGCCTGTTCACAGATACGCAGTATTTT
cdr3_aa: CASSLFTDTQYF

clone_size: -
d_call: -
v_call: TRBV7-9
j_call: TRBJ1-1
cdr3_nt: TGTGCCAGCAGCTTAGGAGCGAACACTGAAGCTTTCTTT
cdr3_aa: CASSLGANTEAFF

clone_size: -
d_call: TRBD2
v_call: TRBV27
j_call: TRBJ2-1
cdr3_nt: TGTGCCAGCAGTTTCCTAACTAGCGGGGGGGGTCCGGAGCAGTTCTTC
cdr3_aa: CASSFLTSGGGPEQFF

clone_size: once
d_call: -
v_call: TRBV6-5
j_call: TRBJ1-4
cdr3_nt: TGTGCCAGCACTCGGCAGGGCCCTTACAGAGAAAAACTGTTTTTT
cdr3_aa: CASTRQGPYREKLFF

clone_size: few
d_call: -
v_call: TRBV24-1
j_call: TRBJ2-2
cdr3_nt: TGTGCCACCAGTGAGGGGAAGAACACCGGGGAGCTGTTTTTT
cdr3_aa: CATSEGKNTGELFF

clone_size: -
d_call: -
v_call: TRBV25-1
j_call: TRBJ1-2
cdr3_nt: TGTGCCAGCAGTGAGACAGTACTCTATGGCTACACCTTC
cdr3_aa: CASSETVLYGYTF

clone_size: -
d_call: -
v_call: TRBV5-5
j_call: TRBJ2-7
cdr3_nt: TGTGCCAGTAGCTTACCGACGGGATCCTACGAGCAGTACTTC
cdr3_aa: CASSLPTGSYEQYF

clone_size: -
d_call: -
v_call: TRBV5-1
j_call: TRBJ1-1
cdr3_nt: TGCGCCAGCACCCTAGCGGGGGGAAACACTGAAGCTTTCTTT
cdr3_aa: CASTLAGGNTEAFF

clone_size: -
d_call: -
v_call: TRBV19
j_call: TRBJ1-3
cdr3_nt: TGTGCCAGTAGTCGGACCGGCGGGAGGCCTATCTCTGGAAACACCATATATTTT
cdr3_aa: CASSRTGGRPISGNTIYF

clone_size: -
d_call: -
v_call: TRBV4-1
j_call: TRBJ1-1
cdr3_nt: TGCGCCAGCAGTCTAGCTGTAGGGGTAACTGAAGCTTTCTTT
cdr3_aa: CASSLAVGVTEAFF

clone_size: -
d_call: -
v_call: TRBV18
j_call: TRBJ2-1
cdr3_nt: TGTGCCAGCTCACCTGACAGTACCACCTACAATGAGCAGTTCTTC
cdr3_aa: CASSPDSTTYNEQFF

clone_size: -
d_call: -
v_call: TRBV7-8
j_call: TRBJ1-4
cdr3_nt: TGTGCCAGCAGCTTAGTGGAGGGGACTGGTGAAAAACTGTTTTTT
cdr3_aa: CASSLVEGTGEKLFF

clone_size: -
d_call: -
v_call: TRBV27
j_call: TRBJ1-2
cdr3_nt: TGTGCCAGCAGTTTAAACCCCGCCTATGGCTACACCTTC
cdr3_aa: CASSLNPAYGYTF

clone_size: -
d_call: -
v_call: TRBV9
j_call: TRBJ2-2
cdr3_nt: TGTGCCAGCAGCGTGGACGCGGGGACTAACACCGGGGAGCTGTTTTTT
cdr3_aa: CASSVDAGTNTGELFF

clone_size: -
d_call: TRBD2
v_call: TRBV5-1
j_call: TRBJ2-1
cdr3_nt: TGCGCCAGCAGCCCGCGGACTAGCGGGGGAGGGAAGGACAATGAGCAGTTCTTC
cdr3_aa: CASSPRTSGGGKDNEQFF

clone_size: -
d_call: -
v_call: TRBV29-1
j_call: TRBJ2-3
cdr3_nt: TGCAGCGCTCTAACCCCGGGGGATACGCAGTATTTT
cdr3_aa: CSALTPGDTQYF

clone_size: few
d_call: -
v_call: TRBV29-1
j_call: TRBJ2-7
cdr3_nt: TGCAGCGCCCGAACTAGCTGGAGCTCCTACGAGCAGTACTTC
cdr3_aa: CSARTSWSSYEQYF

clone_size: -
d_call: TRBD1
v_call: TRBV7-9
j_call: TRBJ1-4
cdr3_nt: TGTGCCAGCAGACTACAGGGGTATGGTGAAAAACTGTTTTTT
cdr3_aa: CASRLQGYGEKLFF

clone_size: -
d_call: -
v_call: TRBV12-5
j_call: TRBJ1-3
cdr3_nt: TGTGCTAGTGGTCCCGGGGATCGAGGGAAATCTGGAAACACCATATATTTT
cdr3_aa: CASGPGDRGKSGNTIYF

clone_size: once
d_call: -
v_call: TRBV5-1
j_call: TRBJ2-1
cdr3_nt: TGCGCCAGCAGATCCGCTAGTGACCAGTTCTTC
cdr3_aa: CASRSASDQFF

clone_size: -
d_call: TRBD1
v_call: TRBV10-2
j_call: TRBJ2-7
cdr3_nt: TGCGCCAGCAGCGCTAGCGACAGGGGGGTCTCCTACGAGCAGTACTTC
cdr3_aa: CASSASDRGVSYEQYF

clone_size: -
d_call: -
v_call: TRBV6-5
j_call: TRBJ2-1
cdr3_nt: TGTGCCAGCAGTTACTCGGGGGCGCTGGGCTACAATGAGCAGTTCTTC
cdr3_aa: CASSYSGALGYNEQFF

clone_size: -
d_call: -
v_call: TRBV11-3
j_call: TRBJ1-1
cdr3_nt: TGTGCCAGCAGCGCAAATATGAACACTGAAGCTTTCTTT
cdr3_aa: CASSANMNTEAFF

clone_size: -
d_call: TRBD1
v_call: TRBV7-3
j_call: TRBJ2-1
cdr3_nt: TGTGCCAGCAGCTTAAGGCCAGGGGGCTACAATGAGCAGTTCTTC
cdr3_aa: CASSLRPGGYNEQFF

clone_size: once
d_call: -
v_call: TRBV19
j_call: TRBJ2-3
cdr3_nt: TGTGCCAGTAGTATACTTGGAACTAGCAGGGAGACAGATACGCAGTATTTT
cdr3_aa: CASSILGTSRETDTQYF

clone_size: once
d_call: TRBD2
v_call: TRBV5-1
j_call: TRBJ2-2
cdr3_nt: TGCGCCAGCAGTAAAGTCTTTGCGGGAGGGCCGGGCACCGGGGAGCTGTTTTTT
cdr3_aa: CASSKVFAGGPGTGELFF

clone_size: -
d_call: -
v_call: TRBV19
j_call: TRBJ2-1
cdr3_nt: TGTGCCAGTAGGCTATCAACTAGGCCTTCCTACAATGAGCAGTTCTTC
cdr3_aa: CASRLSTRPSYNEQFF

clone_size: -
d_call: TRBD1
v_call: TRBV20-1
j_call: TRBJ1-1
cdr3_nt: TGCAGTGCTAGTAGGGGGCGAGCCGGAGCTTTCTTT
cdr3_aa: CSASRGRAGAFF

clone_size: -
d_call: -
v_call: TRBV30
j_call: TRBJ1-1
cdr3_nt: TGTGCCCATGTAGGGTTCATGAACACTGAAGCTTTCTTT
cdr3_aa: CAHVGFMNTEAFF

clone_size: once
d_call: TRBD1
v_call: TRBV7-2
j_call: TRBJ2-7
cdr3_nt: TGTGCCAGCAGACCGGGACAGGGGAGAACCTACGAGCAGTACTTC
cdr3_aa: CASRPGQGRTYEQYF

clone_size: -
d_call: -
v_call: TRBV2
j_call: TRBJ1-1
cdr3_nt: TGTGCCAGCACCGTAAACAGGGAGAACACTGAAGCTTTCTTT
cdr3_aa: CASTVNRENTEAFF

clone_size: -
d_call: -
v_call: TRBV5-1
j_call: TRBJ2-5
cdr3_nt: TGCGCCAGCAGCTCTCCGGGCTACGAGACCCAGTACTTC
cdr3_aa: CASSSPGYETQYF